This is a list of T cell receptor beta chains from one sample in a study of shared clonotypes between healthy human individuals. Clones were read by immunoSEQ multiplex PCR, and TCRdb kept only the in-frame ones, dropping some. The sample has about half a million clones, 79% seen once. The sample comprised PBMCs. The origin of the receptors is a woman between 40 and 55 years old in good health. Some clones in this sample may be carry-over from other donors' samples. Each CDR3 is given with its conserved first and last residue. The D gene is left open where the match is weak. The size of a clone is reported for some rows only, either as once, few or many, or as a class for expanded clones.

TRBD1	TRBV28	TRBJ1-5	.	TGTGCCAGCAAGACAGGGACCAATCAGCCCCAGCATTTT	CASKTGTNQPQHF
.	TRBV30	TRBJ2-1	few	TGTGCCTGGAACGGAAGAGCGATTAGCTCCTACAATGAGCAGTTCTTC	CAWNGRAISSYNEQFF
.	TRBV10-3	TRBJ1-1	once	TGTGCCATCAGTGAGTCGGTAGCAAACACTGAAGCTTTCTTT	CAISESVANTEAFF
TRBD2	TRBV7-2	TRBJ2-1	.	TGTGCCAGCAGCAAAACTAGCGGTTACAATGAGCAGTTCTTC	CASSKTSGYNEQFF
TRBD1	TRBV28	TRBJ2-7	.	TGTGCCAGCATGGGACAGGGGGCGTCCTACGAGCAGTACTTC	CASMGQGASYEQYF
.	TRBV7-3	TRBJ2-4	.	TGTGCCAGCAGCTTAATTCATCGAGAGAGCATTCAGTACTTC	CASSLIHRESIQYF
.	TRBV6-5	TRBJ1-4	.	TGTGCCAGCGGACCCTATGAAAAACTGTTTTTT	CASGPYEKLFF
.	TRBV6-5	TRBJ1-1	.	TGTGCCAGCACCCCTAGGGGGTACGGGAACACTGAAGCTTTCTTT	CASTPRGYGNTEAFF
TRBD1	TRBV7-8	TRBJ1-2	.	TGTGCCAGCAGCTGGGGGACAGGGGGTGTCTATGGCTACACCTTC	CASSWGTGGVYGYTF
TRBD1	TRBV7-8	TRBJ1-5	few	TGTGCCAGCAGCCCTGACAGGGGAAGGGTCGTAAGGAGCAATCAGCCCCAGCATTTT	CASSPDRGRVVRSNQPQHF
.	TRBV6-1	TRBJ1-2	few	TGTGCCAGCAGTGAAGAAGGCAGGGGAGGCTATGGCTACACCTTC	CASSEEGRGGYGYTF
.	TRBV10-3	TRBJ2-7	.	TGTGCCATCAGTGAGTTAGGGCCCGAGCAGTACTTC	CAISELGPEQYF
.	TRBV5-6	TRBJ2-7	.	TGTGCCAGCAGCTTGAACGGCGAGCAGTACTTC	CASSLNGEQYF
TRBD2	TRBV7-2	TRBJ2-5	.	TGTGCCAGCAGCTTAGGGTCGGGAGGGGTAGAGACCCAGTACTTC	CASSLGSGGVETQYF
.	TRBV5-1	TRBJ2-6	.	TGCGCCAGCAGCCGGGGGTTAGGATCTGGGGCCAACGTCCTGACTTTC	CASSRGLGSGANVLTF
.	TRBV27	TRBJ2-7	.	TGTGCCAGCAGTTTATCGGTTTACTACGAGCAGTACTTC	CASSLSVYYEQYF
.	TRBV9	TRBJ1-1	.	TGTGCCAGCAGCGTAGAGGGTGGGGACACAGTGAACACTGAAGCTTTCTTT	CASSVEGGDTVNTEAFF